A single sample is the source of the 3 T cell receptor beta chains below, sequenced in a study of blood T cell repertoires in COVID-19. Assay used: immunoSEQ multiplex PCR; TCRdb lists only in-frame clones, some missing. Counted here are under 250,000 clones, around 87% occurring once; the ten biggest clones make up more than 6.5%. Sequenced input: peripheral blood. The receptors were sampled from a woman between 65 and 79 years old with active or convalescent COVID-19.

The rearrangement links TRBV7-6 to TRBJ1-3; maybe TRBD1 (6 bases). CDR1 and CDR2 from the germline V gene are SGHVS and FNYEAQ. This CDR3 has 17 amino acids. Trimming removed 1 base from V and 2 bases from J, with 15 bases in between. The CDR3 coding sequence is TGTGCCAGCAGCTTAGGGGGGGGGCGCGTGGCTGGAAACACCATATATTTT. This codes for CASSLGGGRVAGNTIYF.

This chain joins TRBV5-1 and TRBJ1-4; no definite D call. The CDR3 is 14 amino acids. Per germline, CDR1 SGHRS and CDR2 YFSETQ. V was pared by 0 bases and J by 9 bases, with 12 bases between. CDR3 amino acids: CASSLAPDNKKLFF. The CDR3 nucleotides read TGCGCCAGCAGCTTGGCCCCTGACAACAAAAAACTGTTTTTT.

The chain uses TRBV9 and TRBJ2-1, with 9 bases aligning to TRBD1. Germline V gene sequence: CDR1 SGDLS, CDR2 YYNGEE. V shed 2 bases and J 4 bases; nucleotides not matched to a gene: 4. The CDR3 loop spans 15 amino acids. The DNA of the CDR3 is TGTGCCAGCAGCGTGGACAGGGGAGCTTACAATGAGCAGTTCTTC. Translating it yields CASSVDRGAYNEQFF. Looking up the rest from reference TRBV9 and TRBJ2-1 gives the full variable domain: DSGVTQTPKHLITATGQRVTLRCSPRSGDLSVYWYQQSLDQGLQFLIQYYNGEERAKGNILERFSAQQFPDLHSELNLSSLELGDSALYFCASSVDRGAYNEQFFGPGTRLTVL.